The rows below give T cell receptor beta chains drawn from one sample of a study of PD-1 blockade in classical Hodgkin lymphoma. Libraries were prepared by immunoSEQ multiplex PCR; TCRdb keeps only in-frame clonotypes and omits some of them. The sample includes over 85,000 clones, roughly 79% of them seen just once. Source: peripheral blood mononuclear cells (PBMCs), taken before the second cycle of nivolumab. The receptors derive from a human donor with classical Hodgkin lymphoma. Each CDR3 is given with its conserved first and last residue. A D gene is named only where the DNA matches it firmly. Not every row has a clone size; where given, it reads once, few, many or a size class.

TRBV7-2,NA,NA,TRBJ1-2,TGTGCCAGCAGTTCGGGGCTTGGGTCCTATGGCTACACCTTC,CASSSGLGSYGYTF
TRBV29-1,NA,NA,TRBJ2-1,TGCAGCGTAGCAAGGGTGATCGAGAATGAGCAGTTCTTC,CSVARVIENEQFF
TRBV5-4,NA,NA,TRBJ1-1,TGTGCCAGCAGCTTGGCCGGGGGGACAGCTTTCTTT,CASSLAGGTAFF
TRBV19,TRBD1,NA,TRBJ2-2,TGTGCCAGTAGGATCAGGGGGCCGAACACCGGGGAGCTGTTTTTT,CASRIRGPNTGELFF
TRBV11-2,TRBD1,NA,TRBJ1-2,TGTGCCAGCAGCTTGGGTAGGGGGCGGATGGACTATGGCTACACCTTC,CASSLGRGRMDYGYTF
TRBV10-3,TRBD1,NA,TRBJ2-7,TGTGCCATCAGTGAGACCGGGACAGGGGTCCACGAGCAGTACTTC,CAISETGTGVHEQYF
TRBV19,TRBD2,once,TRBJ2-5,TGTGCCAGTAGTCTCGCTTCTAGCGGGAGTAGAGAGACCCAGTACTTC,CASSLASSGSRETQYF
TRBV6-5,TRBD2,NA,TRBJ2-3,TGTGCCAGCAGTCCCCTTAGCGGGATGATGCGGTATTTT,CASSPLSGMMRYF
TRBV5-1,TRBD1,NA,TRBJ2-5,TGCGCCAGCAGCAGCATACAGGGGGTGGAGACCCAGTACTTC,CASSSIQGVETQYF
TRBV7-8,NA,NA,TRBJ2-2,TGTGCCAGCAGCACGGGGAGACGGGGGCCCGGGGAGCTGTTTTTT,CASSTGRRGPGELFF
TRBV9,TRBD2,NA,TRBJ2-1,TGTGCCAGCAGCGTAGGAGGAGGACTAGCGAGTAATGAGCAGTTCTTC,CASSVGGGLASNEQFF
TRBV7-9,NA,NA,TRBJ1-1,TGTGCCAGCAGCACCGGACAGCCCCCCGCTGAAGCTTTCTTT,CASSTGQPPAEAFF
TRBV7-9,TRBD2,NA,TRBJ2-1,TGTGCCAGCAGCTTAGAGGGACTAGCCAATGAGCAGTTCTTC,CASSLEGLANEQFF
TRBV9,TRBD2,once,TRBJ2-1,TGTGCCAGCAGCGTGGGGTGGATGGCGGGAGCACACAATGAGCAGTTCTTC,CASSVGWMAGAHNEQFF
TRBV18,NA,NA,TRBJ2-7,TGTGCCAGCTCACCGACAAACGACGCAACCTACGAGCAGTATTTC,CASSPTNDATYEQYF
TRBV5-1,NA,NA,TRBJ1-1,TGCGCCAGCAGCTTACGGTCAGGGGATAACACTGAAGCTTTCTTT,CASSLRSGDNTEAFF
TRBV6-5,NA,NA,TRBJ1-4,TGTGCCAGCAGTTACGTTGGGGGGGAGCGGGATGAAAAACTGTTTTTT,CASSYVGGERDEKLFF
TRBV7-9,NA,NA,TRBJ1-1,TGTGCCAGCAGCTTGACAGTGATCACTGAAGCTTTCTTT,CASSLTVITEAFF
TRBV5-1,NA,NA,TRBJ2-5,TGCGCCAGCAAACCTCCGGGAGTGGAGACCCAGTACTTC,CASKPPGVETQYF
TRBV2,TRBD2,once,TRBJ2-1,TGTGCCAGCAGTGAAATTCGGGGTCTAGCGGTACAGTTCTTC,CASSEIRGLAVQFF
TRBV4-2,TRBD1,few,TRBJ1-1,TGTGCCAGCAGCGTCGACAGGGGGCTGATGAACACTGAAGCTTTCTTT,CASSVDRGLMNTEAFF
TRBV5-4,NA,once,TRBJ2-2,TGTGCCAGCAGCTTGTTAGGGGGCGGGGAGCTGTTTTTT,CASSLLGGGELFF
TRBV27,TRBD2,NA,TRBJ2-3,TGTGCCAGCAGTACTGACTTGCGGGGGAGCACAGATACGCAGTATTTT,CASSTDLRGSTDTQYF
TRBV19,TRBD1,NA,TRBJ2-2,TGTGCCAGTACCCTCCGGGGAGACAGGGACGCCGGGGAGCTGTTTTTT,CASTLRGDRDAGELFF
TRBV20-1,NA,NA,TRBJ2-5,TGCAGTGCTAGGGGGGAGACCCAGTACTTC,CSARGETQYF
TRBV29-1,NA,NA,TRBJ1-5,TGCAGCGTTGAAGAGGGCAGTGGGCAGCCCCAGCATTTT,CSVEEGSGQPQHF
TRBV13,TRBD1,NA,TRBJ1-2,TGTGCCAGCAGCTTCGGACAGGGTTTAGGGCTATGTGGCTACACCTTC,CASSFGQGLGLCGYTF
TRBV5-6,TRBD1,NA,TRBJ2-2,TGTGCCAGCAGCTTGGGGACAGGGGGCACCGGGGAGCTGTTTTTT,CASSLGTGGTGELFF
TRBV11-3,NA,NA,TRBJ2-1,TGTGCCAGCAGCTCTATCGCCGGTCCCTACAATGAGCAGTTCTTC,CASSSIAGPYNEQFF